This is a list of T cell receptor beta chains from one sample in a study of vaccination effects on CD4 cells after COVID-19. Sequencing was performed with immunoSEQ multiplex PCR; in TCRdb, only in-frame clones are kept and a portion is missing. Altogether just over 55,000 clones are present, about four fifths being singletons, with the ten largest covering 4.3%. Their antigen targets remain unknown. The sample here was CD4+ T cells from PBMCs cultured without peptide, taken after COVID-19 vaccination. The receptors originated from a human donor who received a COVID-19 vaccine. Each CDR3 is given with its conserved first and last residue. Each record gives: V gene, D gene, J gene, clone size, CDR3 protein, CDR3 DNA. D genes are given only for firm matches. Clone sizes are given selectively: once, few, many, or a class where the clone is expanded.

TRBV18	-	TRBJ1-2	once	CASSRGENYGYTF	TGTGCCAGCTCCCGGGGCGAGAACTATGGCTACACCTTC
TRBV5-1	TRBD1	TRBJ2-7	-	CASSLVRSGTGTYEQYF	TGCGCCAGCAGCTTGGTGCGTAGTGGGACAGGCACCTACGAGCAGTACTTC
TRBV4-3	-	TRBJ1-3	few	CASSQEEGVAGNTIYF	TGCGCCAGCAGCCAAGAAGAAGGAGTTGCTGGAAACACCATATATTTT
TRBV5-4	-	TRBJ2-7	-	CASSLGTGGDYEQYF	TGTGCCAGCAGCTTGGGAACGGGGGGCGACTACGAGCAGTACTTC
TRBV4-1	-	TRBJ2-7	-	CASSQGRPGMDGNFYEQYF	TGCGCCAGCAGCCAAGGTCGGCCCGGAATGGACGGAAATTTCTACGAGCAGTACTTC
TRBV3-1/TRBV3-2	-	TRBJ2-3	-	CASSQLDTQYF	TGTGCCAGCAGCCAACTAGATACGCAGTATTTT
TRBV19	TRBD1	TRBJ2-7	-	CASSSRDSEQYF	TGTGCCAGTAGTAGCCGGGACAGCGAGCAGTACTTC
TRBV27	-	TRBJ2-7	-	CASRGVFSYEQYF	TGTGCCAGCAGGGGAGTGTTTTCCTACGAGCAGTACTTC
TRBV2	-	TRBJ1-1	-	CASSERSMNTEAFF	TGTGCCAGCAGTGAGCGGAGTATGAACACTGAAGCTTTCTTT
TRBV2	-	TRBJ1-5	-	CASSESRNQPQHF	TGTGCCAGCAGTGAATCGAGAAATCAGCCCCAGCATTTT
TRBV28	TRBD2	TRBJ2-1	-	CAITSGAYNEQFF	TGTGCCATCACTAGCGGGGCCTACAATGAGCAGTTCTTC
TRBV4-1	-	TRBJ2-1	-	CASSQDPGGYNEQFF	TGCGCCAGCAGCCAAGATCCGGGCGGATACAATGAGCAGTTCTTC
TRBV6-2/TRBV6-3	TRBD1	TRBJ1-2	-	CASSYPGTDTYGYTF	TGTGCCAGCAGTTACCCCGGGACAGATACCTATGGCTACACCTTC
TRBV19	-	TRBJ2-1	-	CASRVASGGQFF	TGTGCCAGTAGGGTCGCATCGGGTGGGCAGTTCTTC
TRBV30	-	TRBJ1-1	-	CAWSWSENTEAFF	TGTGCCTGGAGCTGGTCAGAGAACACTGAAGCTTTCTTT
TRBV7-2	-	TRBJ1-3	-	CASSLGPEKGGNTIYF	TGTGCCAGCAGCTTGGGGCCTGAAAAGGGGGGAAACACCATATATTTT
TRBV7-2	TRBD2	TRBJ2-3	-	CASSPGLADTQYF	TGTGCCAGCAGCCCCGGACTAGCAGATACGCAGTATTTT
TRBV28	-	TRBJ1-1	once	CASSRVWGTEAFF	TGTGCCAGCAGCAGAGTTTGGGGAACTGAAGCTTTCTTT
TRBV19	-	TRBJ1-1	-	CASSIDRGGTEAFF	TGTGCCAGTAGTATAGACCGGGGGGGCACTGAAGCTTTCTTT
TRBV28	TRBD1	TRBJ1-2	-	CASGQVPGQGTNYGYTF	TGTGCCAGCGGCCAGGTCCCGGGACAGGGGACTAACTATGGCTACACCTTC
TRBV24-1	-	TRBJ1-2	-	CATSAGRGTYGYTF	TGTGCCACCAGTGCAGGACGTGGGACCTATGGCTACACCTTC
TRBV2	-	TRBJ2-1	few	CAGRRDPYNEQFF	TGTGCCGGAAGACGGGACCCCTACAATGAGCAGTTCTTC
TRBV2	-	TRBJ2-7	few	CAGAKQGSTLNEQYF	TGTGCCGGGGCGAAGCAGGGGAGCACGTTGAACGAGCAGTACTTC
TRBV18	TRBD1	TRBJ1-5	-	CASSGQGTNQPQHF	TGTGCCAGCTCAGGACAGGGAACCAATCAGCCCCAGCATTTT
TRBV5-4	TRBD2	TRBJ2-7	-	CASSSSGGASYEQYF	TGTGCCAGCAGCTCAAGCGGGGGGGCCTCCTACGAGCAGTACTTC
TRBV19	-	TRBJ1-2	-	CASNNHSPDGYTF	TGTGCCAGTAACAACCATTCCCCGGATGGCTACACCTTC
TRBV4-1	TRBD1	TRBJ1-2	few	CASSPTPTGLYYGYTF	TGCGCCAGCAGCCCGACCCCGACAGGGCTCTATTATGGCTACACCTTC
TRBV23-1	-	TRBJ1-1	few	CASSAGGGDTEAFF	TGCGCCAGCAGCGCCGGGGGAGGGGACACTGAAGCTTTCTTT
TRBV5-1	-	TRBJ1-1	-	CASSLGAALMNTEAFF	TGCGCCAGCAGCTTGGGGGCAGCACTTATGAACACTGAAGCTTTCTTT
TRBV11-3	-	TRBJ2-1	-	CASSLAGGAYNEQFF	TGTGCCAGCAGCTTAGCGGGCGGGGCCTACAATGAGCAGTTCTTC
TRBV6-2/TRBV6-3	-	TRBJ1-5	-	CASSYWGNQPQHF	TGTGCCAGCAGTTATTGGGGGAATCAGCCCCAGCATTTT
TRBV5-1	TRBD2	TRBJ2-7	-	CASSFREGYEQYF	TGCGCCAGCAGCTTCAGGGAGGGGTACGAGCAGTACTTC
TRBV6-5	-	TRBJ1-1	-	CASSPSRGTEAFF	TGTGCCAGCAGTCCCAGCCGGGGGACTGAAGCTTTCTTT
TRBV19	TRBD2	TRBJ2-1	-	CASSTSGGGYNEQFF	TGTGCCAGTAGTACTAGCGGGGGGGGTTACAATGAGCAGTTCTTC
TRBV2	-	TRBJ2-2	-	CASSEALGSTDPGELFF	TGTGCCAGCAGTGAAGCGCTCGGGAGCACCGACCCCGGGGAGCTGTTTTTT
TRBV9	-	TRBJ2-1	-	CASSVSTVNNEQFF	TGTGCCAGCAGCGTTTCGACAGTAAACAATGAGCAGTTCTTC
TRBV29-1	-	TRBJ1-1	-	CSVETGTRNTEAFF	TGCAGCGTTGAGACCGGGACGAGGAACACTGAAGCTTTCTTT
TRBV5-8	TRBD2	TRBJ2-3	-	CASSPGLPTDTQYF	TGTGCCAGCAGCCCGGGACTACCCACAGATACGCAGTATTTT